This T cell receptor (beta chain) comes out of a study of beta chain features in type 1 diabetes. Turning to the study itself: Patients did not differ from healthy donors in age, gender or cell yield.

Study results and caveats: Sequencing of cDNA might inflate the share of cells that strongly express TCR. In every one of the four CD4+ subsets, TCRB CDR3s were moderately but significantly shorter in Type 1 diabetes patients.

This clone was counted a few times. No antigen is known for it. The V and J ends lost 5 bases and 6 bases, in that order; junction bases with no gene match: 4. Germline V CDR1 and CDR2: LNHDA, SQIVND (reference sequence). The CDR3 consists of 13 residues. The study reverse transcribed the entire isolated RNA, so it sequenced expressed TCRB transcripts. Profiling relied on immunoSEQ multiplex PCR, and the TCRdb table lists in-frame clones only, not all of them. Of nearly 350,000 clones listed, around 9.7% are singletons. The chain has TRBV19 and TRBJ1-5; 7 bases map to TRBD1. The sample was central memory CD4+ T cells from blood. The receptor was derived from a man in his thirties or forties with type 1 diabetes. CDR3 protein: CASSEGAGQPQHF. The CDR3 DNA reads as TGTGCCAGTAGTGAGGGGGCAGGTCAGCCCCAGCATTTT.